Each of the 27 T cell receptor beta chains below was sequenced from the same sample in a study of shared clonotypes between healthy human individuals. Data came from immunoSEQ multiplex PCR; TCRdb stores just in-frame clones and leaves some out. The repertoire has about 490,000 clones, approximately 81% of them found once; the top ten carry roughly 12%. Sample: PBMCs. The origin of the receptors is a woman in her 40s in good health. Some clones in this sample may be carry-over from other donors' samples.

The chain joins TRBV28 to TRBJ2-3, with D tentatively TRBD2 (5 bases). The CDR3 extends over 14 amino acids. Germline values: CDR1 MDHEN, CDR2 SYDVKM. With 6 bases removed from V and 2 bases from J, the gap between germline ends came to 12 bases. The chain's CDR3 is CASSLAPATDTQYF. For the CDR3, the DNA is TGTGCCAGCAGCCTAGCTCCTGCCACAGATACGCAGTATTTT.

Comments on this clone: This sequence is one base from a far larger clone and is likely a read error. The same CDR3 also results from other DNA sequences found in this sample. This chain links TRBV6-1 with TRBJ2-5; TRBD2 might be the D (5 bases). The CDR3 runs 14 residues. V lost 4 bases and J 4 bases, leaving 13 bases between the germline ends. Germline V gene data show CDR1 as MNHNS and CDR2 as SASEGT. The CDR3 DNA reads TGTGCCAGCAGTGGAGCTGGAGGATCAGAGACCCAGTACTTC. Amino acid sequence: CASSGAGGSETQYF.

The chain carries TRBV9 and TRBJ2-3; 11 nucleotides match TRBD2. Germline loops: CDR1 SGDLS, CDR2 YYNGEE. J gave up 4 bases and V 7 bases, and 8 bases lay outside the gene matches. The CDR3 sequence is 15 residues long. This CDR3 is CASATSGNFADTQYF. CDR3 sequence (DNA): TGTGCCAGCGCGACTAGCGGGAATTTCGCAGATACGCAGTATTTT.

Only a few counts were recorded for this clone. This rearrangement joins TRBV7-3 to TRBJ2-1, with 13 positions matching TRBD2. Per the germline V gene, CDR1 is SGHTA and CDR2 is FQGTGA. V lost 6 bases to trimming and J lost 8 bases; unmatched junction nucleotides: 7. CDR3 length: 15 residues. CDR3 bases: TGTGCCAGCAGTACGCGGACTAGCGGGAGCGATGAGCAGTTCTTC. This encodes CASSTRTSGSDEQFF. Variable domain in full (rest from reference TRBV7-3 and TRBJ2-1): GAGVSQTPSNKVTEKGKYVELRCDPISGHTALYWYRQSLGQGPEFLIYFQGTGAADDSGLPNDRFFAVRPEGSVSTLKIQRTERGDSAVYLCASSTRTSGSDEQFFGPGTRLTVL.

Here the CDR3 DNA reads TGTGCCATTGGGGGGGGGAATCAAGAGACCCAGTACTTC. Its translation: CAIGGGNQETQYF. V and J are TRBV10-3 and TRBJ2-5, with 7 bases lining up with TRBD2. The CDR3 runs 13 residues. Germline trimming cut 9 bases from V and 2 bases from J; bases unmatched to any gene: 6. The V gene's germline CDR1 is ENHRY and CDR2 SYGVKD.

The V call is TRBV2, the J call TRBJ1-4; D possibly corresponds to TRBD1 (5 bases). With 7 bases removed from V and 8 bases from J, the gap between germline ends came to 14 bases. Germline-derived CDR1 and CDR2 are SNHLY and FYNNEI. The CDR3 runs to 13 residues. CDR3 residues: CASTRQREEKLFF. The CDR3 DNA reads TGTGCCAGCACCCGACAGCGGGAGGAAAAACTGTTTTTT.

The rearrangement links TRBV6-5 to TRBJ2-7; D might be TRBD2 (6 bases). This CDR3 is built from 15 residues. Germline-derived CDR1 and CDR2 are MNHEY and SVGAGI. Trimming left V 0 bases short and J 6 bases short, with 15 bases between. In nucleotides, the CDR3 is TGTGCCAGCAGTTACTCGTGGGAGGCGTGGGGCGAGCAGTACTTC. Its protein product is CASSYSWEAWGEQYF.

This chain's CDR3 is CASSQDGTARTEAFF. As DNA, the CDR3 is TGTGCCAGCAGCCAGGACGGCACAGCGAGGACTGAAGCTTTCTTT. The gene calls are TRBV14 and TRBJ1-1; D unresolved. The length of the CDR3 is 15 residues. Germline CDR1 reads SGHDN; CDR2 reads FVKESK. Trimming removed 3 bases from V and 5 bases from J, with 16 bases in between.

This clone showed up just a few times. V gene TRBV29-1 combines with J gene TRBJ2-7; D remains unclear. The CDR3 loop spans 12 amino acids. V lost 1 base and J 6 bases, leaving 10 bases between the germline ends. Germline lookup yields CDR1 SQVTM and CDR2 ANQGSEA. The CDR3 nucleotides read TGCAGCGTTGAAGTTGGGCTCGGCGAGCAGTACTTC. Protein product: CSVEVGLGEQYF.

This sequence joins TRBV19 and TRBJ2-7; 10 bases are a match to TRBD2. With 5 bases clipped from V and 2 bases from J, the junction kept 3 bases outside the gene matches. CDR1 LNHDA and CDR2 SQIVND come from the germline V gene (reference sequence). The CDR3 length is 14 residues. The CDR3 region is CASSSSGSTYEQYF. CDR3 nucleotide sequence: TGTGCCAGTAGTTCTAGCGGGAGTACCTACGAGCAGTACTTC.

The count of this clone is one. The V gene is TRBV5-1, the J gene TRBJ2-2, with TRBD2 identical over 7 bases. This CDR3 region has 17 residues. The V gene end was trimmed by 0 bases and the J gene end by 5 bases; junction bases not matched to a gene: 10. Germline CDR1 reads SGHRS; CDR2 reads YFSETQ. CDR3 DNA: TGCGCCAGCAGCTTGGCGGGGCCAGCGGGGAAGACCGGGGAGCTGTTTTTT. Encoded protein: CASSLAGPAGKTGELFF.

The chain carries TRBV5-1 and TRBJ1-2; TRBD1 agrees at 7 bases. The CDR3 has 14 residues. Germline V gives CDR1 SGHRS, CDR2 YFSETQ. J gave up 8 bases and V 4 bases, and 11 bases lay outside the gene matches. Here the CDR3 DNA reads TGCGCCAGCAGCATTCCGACAGGGATGGACGGCTACACCTTC. Its protein is CASSIPTGMDGYTF.

Concerning this clone itself: A read error likely explains this, since a far larger clone differs by one base. The J gene is TRBJ1-2, the V gene TRBV30, with unresolved D. This CDR3 comprises 13 residues. Germline-derived CDR1 and CDR2 are GTSNPN and SVGIG (reference sequence). CDR3 sequence reads: CARSVHRTYGYTF. The CDR3 coding sequence is TGTGCCCGGAGTGTTCACAGAACCTATGGCTACACCTTC.

This clone was detected a few times. The chain recombines TRBV6-6 with TRBJ1-2, with 7 bases lining up with TRBD1. CDR3 length: 14 residues. V dropped 0 bases and J dropped 4; count of bases not matched to a gene: 2. Germline assignment: CDR1 MNHNY and CDR2 SVGAGI (reference sequence). In DNA form, the CDR3 reads TGTGCCAGCAGTTACTCGTGGACAGGCTATGGCTACACCTTC. This gives the protein CASSYSWTGYGYTF.

On this clone itself: This could be a read error, since a much larger clone is one nucleotide away. The same CDR3 also results from other DNA sequences found in this sample. V is TRBV4-1 and J is TRBJ2-2; TRBD2 matches at 11 bases. The germline V gene has CDR1 MGHRA and CDR2 YSYEKL. The CDR3 totals 18 residues. The CDR3 sequence is CASSQVNSGRARTGELFF. For the CDR3, the DNA is TGCGCCAGCAGCCAAGTGAATAGCGGGAGGGCTAGGACCGGGGAGCTGTTCTTT.

This chain joins TRBV7-3 and TRBJ2-2; D unresolved. Trimming removed 4 bases from V and 2 bases from J, with 5 bases in between. The CDR3 extends over 13 amino acids. Germline lookup yields CDR1 SGHTA and CDR2 FQGTGA. CDR3 region: CASSSLNTGELFF. The CDR3 bases are TGTGCCAGCAGCTCTCTCAACACCGGGGAGCTGTTTTTT.

The genes are TRBV6-4 and TRBJ2-2, with D maybe TRBD1 (6 bases). Between the trimmed V and J ends, which lost 5 bases and 4 bases, there was a span of 11 bases. CDR3 length: 14 amino acids. Looked up from germline, CDR1 is MRHNA and CDR2 is SNTAGT. The CDR3 spells CASSTQGSTGELFF. The CDR3 DNA reads as TGTGCCAGCAGTACCCAGGGGTCCACCGGGGAGCTGTTTTTT.

The V gene is TRBV14, the J gene TRBJ2-1; 7 bases are shared with TRBD2. V was pared by 4 bases and J by 6 bases, with 6 bases of the junction left unmatched. Germline-derived CDR1 and CDR2 are SGHDN and FVKESK. The CDR3 sequence is 14 residues long. CDR3 sequence (DNA): TGTGCCAGCAGCCCGTGGGGACTACCCAATGAGCAGTTCTTC. Its translation is CASSPWGLPNEQFF.

This rearrangement joins TRBV28 to TRBJ2-7, with TRBD2 as a possible D gene (5 bases). Germline V CDR1 and CDR2: MDHEN, SYDVKM. The CDR3 covers 14 residues. V was trimmed by 4 bases and J by 3 bases, leaving 13 bases between them. The CDR3 DNA follows: TGTGCCAGCAGTTGGCGAGCGGCAAACTACGAGCAGTACTTC. Translating it yields CASSWRAANYEQYF.

The chain employs TRBV19 and TRBJ1-3, with unresolved D. Trimming stripped 3 bases from V and 0 bases from J, with 12 bases between. CDR3 length equals 16 residues. Germline V gives CDR1 LNHDA, CDR2 SQIVND (reference sequence). The CDR3 DNA follows: TGTGCCAGTAGTATCGGCAGGACTTTCTCTGGAAACACCATATATTTT. Translation: CASSIGRTFSGNTIYF.

The chain links TRBV5-1 to TRBJ1-2; D not certain. This CDR3 comprises 15 residues. Germline loops: CDR1 SGHRS, CDR2 YFSETQ. Trimming left V 0 bases short and J 3 bases short, with 12 bases between. The CDR3 DNA reads as TGCGCCAGCAGCTTGGAAGCTTTGGGCTACTATGGCTACACCTTC. Encoded protein: CASSLEALGYYGYTF.

J is TRBJ2-7 and V is TRBV18; D gene unclear. Germline CDR1 and CDR2: KGHSH and LQKENI. V lost 3 bases, J lost 4 bases, and 10 bases lay in between. The CDR3 has 13 amino acids. CDR3 loop: CASSPGAGYEQYF. DNA for the CDR3: TGTGCCAGCTCACCCGGAGCAGGATACGAGCAGTACTTC.

Comment on this clone: A read error may explain this, as a much larger clone is one base away. The chain carries TRBV19 and TRBJ1-2, with D maybe TRBD1 (5 bases). The CDR3 has 18 amino acids. CDR1 LNHDA and CDR2 SQIVND come from the germline V gene (reference sequence). The CDR3 sequence is CANSISSPFSSDMGGYTF. CDR3 coding DNA: TGTGCCAATAGTATATCTTCCCCATTCTCTTCGGACATGGGAGGCTACACCTTC. The full variable domain, rest sourced from reference TRBV19 and TRBJ1-2, is DGGITQSPKYLFRKEGQNVTLSCEQNLNHDAMYWYRQDPGQGLRLIYYSQIVNDFQKGDIAEGYSVSREKKESFPLTVTSAQKNPTAFYLCANSISSPFSSDMGGYTFGSGTRLTVV.

The chain is built from TRBV5-1 and TRBJ2-7; TRBD1 aligns across 10 bases. The ends lost 2 bases at V and 5 bases at J; junction bases unmatched: 7. There are 15 residues in the CDR3. CDR1 and CDR2 (germline): SGHRS, YFSETQ. CDR3 protein: CASSFLTGGVDEQYF. The CDR3 DNA is TGCGCCAGCAGCTTTCTGACAGGGGGCGTCGACGAGCAGTACTTC.

This clone is a singleton in its sample. This probably arose from a read error, given a far larger clone one base away. Other DNA sequences in this sample translate to the same CDR3. The chain uses TRBV11-3 and TRBJ2-5; TRBD2 aligns across 8 bases. The CDR3 has 14 residues. The germline V gene has CDR1 SGHNT and CDR2 YENEEA. As DNA, the CDR3 is TGTGCTAGCAGCCCCACGGGGGGGCAAGAGACCCAGTACTTC. This gives the protein CASSPTGGQETQYF.

This clone was recorded a few times. The rearrangement links TRBV18 to TRBJ1-2; TRBD1 might be the D (5 bases). V was trimmed by 0 bases and J by 3 bases, leaving 14 bases between them. CDR3 length equals 16 residues. Germline V gene sequence: CDR1 KGHSH, CDR2 LQKENI. CDR3 sequence: CASSPPRGAGDYGYTF. The CDR3 DNA reads TGTGCCAGCTCACCACCGCGAGGGGCCGGAGACTATGGCTACACCTTC.

The chain uses TRBV30 and TRBJ2-2; the D gene is possibly TRBD2 (5 bases). Germline CDR1 and CDR2: GTSNPN and SVGIG (reference sequence). The ends were cut back, 2 bases at V and 4 bases at J, with 14 bases in the middle. CDR3 length: 15 residues. CDR3 coding DNA: TGTGCCTGGAGTCGAGGACTCACGGCCACCGGGGAGCTGTTTTTT. Protein product: CAWSRGLTATGELFF. The full variable domain, in which reference TRBV30 and TRBJ2-2 provide the parts outside the CDR3, is SQTIHQWPATLVQPVGSPLSLECTVEGTSNPNLYWYRQAAGRGLQLLFYSVGIGQISSEVPQNLSASRPQDRQFILSSKKLLLSDSGFYLCAWSRGLTATGELFFGEGSRLTVL.